This entry describes one T cell receptor (beta chain). Its specificity is unknown. This entry comes from a study of Graves' ophthalmopathy and Graves' hyperthyroidism. Study-level background: The authors collected peripheral blood at initial diagnosis, before any treatment. General study points: Ophthalmopathy versus stable hyperthyroidism: 13-signature model gave 87.88% sensitivity, just under 82% specificity.

The CDR3 spans 14 residues. CDR1 SGHTA and CDR2 FQGNSA come from the germline V gene. Losses at the gene ends were 3 bases for V and 6 bases for J; bases not matched to a gene: 2. The study amplified TCR beta CDR3 regions using RNA transcripts. Second-round multiplex PCR came after first-round RT-PCR with HTBI primers. TCRdb fed the multiplex PCR reads into MiXCR, producing one record per CDR3 protein. The sample records about 170,000 distinct CDR3 sequences, approximately 38% being singletons. The rearrangement links TRBV7-2 to TRBJ1-6; 7 nucleotides line up with TRBD1. The sequencing sample was made of peripheral blood. This clonotype was obtained from a woman between 40 and 55 years old with Graves' ophthalmopathy. CDR3 loop: CASSLGQTNSPLHF. CDR3 nucleotides: TGTGCCAGCAGCTTGGGACAGACTAATTCACCCCTCCACTTT. The full variable domain, rest sourced from reference TRBV7-2 and TRBJ1-6, is GAGVSQSPSNKVTEKGKDVELRCDPISGHTALYWYRQSLGQGLEFLIYFQGNSAPDKSGLPSDRFSAERTGGSVSTLTIQRTQQEDSAVYLCASSLGQTNSPLHFGNGTRLTVT.